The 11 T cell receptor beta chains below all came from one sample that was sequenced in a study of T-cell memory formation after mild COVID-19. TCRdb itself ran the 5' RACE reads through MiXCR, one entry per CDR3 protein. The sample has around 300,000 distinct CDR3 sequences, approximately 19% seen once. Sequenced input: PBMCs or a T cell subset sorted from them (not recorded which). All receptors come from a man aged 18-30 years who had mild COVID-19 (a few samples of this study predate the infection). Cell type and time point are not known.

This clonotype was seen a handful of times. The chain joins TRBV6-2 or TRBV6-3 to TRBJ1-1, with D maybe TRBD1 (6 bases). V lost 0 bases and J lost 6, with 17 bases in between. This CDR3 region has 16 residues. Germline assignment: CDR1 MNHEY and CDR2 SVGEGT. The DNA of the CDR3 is TGTGCCAGCAGTTACTCAGGAGGGGGGCAAGGCGCTGAAGCTTTCTTT. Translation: CASSYSGGGQGAEAFF.

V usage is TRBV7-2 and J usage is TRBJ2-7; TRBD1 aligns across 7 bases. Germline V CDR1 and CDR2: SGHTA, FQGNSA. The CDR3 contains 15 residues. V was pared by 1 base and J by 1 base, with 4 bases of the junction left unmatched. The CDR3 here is CASSLVNRGSYEQYF. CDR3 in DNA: TGTGCCAGCAGCTTAGTCAACAGGGGTTCCTACGAGCAGTACTTC.

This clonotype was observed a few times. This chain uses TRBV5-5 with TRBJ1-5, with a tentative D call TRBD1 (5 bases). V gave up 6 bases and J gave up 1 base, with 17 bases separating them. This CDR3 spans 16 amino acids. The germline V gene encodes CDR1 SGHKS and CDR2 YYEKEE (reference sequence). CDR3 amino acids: CASTETVGMSNQPQHF. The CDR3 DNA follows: TGTGCCAGCACCGAGACAGTGGGAATGAGCAATCAGCCCCAGCATTTT.

This chain's CDR3 is CASARGANEKLFF. The CDR3 nucleotides read TGTGCCAGCGCAAGGGGAGCTAATGAAAAACTGTTTTTT. The V and J genes are TRBV11-1 and TRBJ1-4, with TRBD1 as a possible D gene (5 bases). Germline CDR1 is SGHAT and CDR2 is FQDESV (reference sequence). The CDR3 is made up of 13 amino acids. V shed 8 bases and J shed 3 bases, with 10 bases lying between them.

CDR3 nucleotides: TGTGCCAGCAGTTTAGGGCCGGGGATGGTAGAGCCCCAGCATTTT. It specifies CASSLGPGMVEPQHF. The chain combines TRBV12-3 or TRBV12-4 with TRBJ1-5; D gene uncertain. This CDR3 has 15 amino acids. V was trimmed by 1 base and J by 8 bases, leaving 15 bases between them.

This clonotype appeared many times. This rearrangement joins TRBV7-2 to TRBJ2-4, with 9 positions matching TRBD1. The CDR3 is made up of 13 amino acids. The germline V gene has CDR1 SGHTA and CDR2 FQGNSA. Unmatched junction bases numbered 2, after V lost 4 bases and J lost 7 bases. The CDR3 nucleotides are TGTGCCAGCAGCTATGACAGGGGGAACATTCAGTACTTC. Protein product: CASSYDRGNIQYF.

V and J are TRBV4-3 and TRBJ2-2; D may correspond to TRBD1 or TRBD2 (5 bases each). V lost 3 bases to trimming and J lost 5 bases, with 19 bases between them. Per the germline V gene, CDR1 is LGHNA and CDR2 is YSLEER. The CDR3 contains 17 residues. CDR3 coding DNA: TGCGCCAGCAGCCAGTCCAGCGAGGGGCGTTGGACCGGGGAGCTGTTTTTT. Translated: CASSQSSEGRWTGELFF.

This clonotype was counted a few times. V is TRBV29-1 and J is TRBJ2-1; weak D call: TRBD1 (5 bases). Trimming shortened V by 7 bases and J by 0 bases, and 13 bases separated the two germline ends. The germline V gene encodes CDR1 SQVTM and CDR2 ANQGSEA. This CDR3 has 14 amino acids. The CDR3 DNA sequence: TGCAGCGCAGTCCAGGGCCTCTCCTACAATGAGCAGTTCTTC. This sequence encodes CSAVQGLSYNEQFF.

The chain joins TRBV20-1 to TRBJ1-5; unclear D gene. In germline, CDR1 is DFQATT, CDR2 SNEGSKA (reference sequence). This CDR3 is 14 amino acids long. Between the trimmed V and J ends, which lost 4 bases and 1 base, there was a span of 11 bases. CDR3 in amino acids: CSATPLDSNQPQHF. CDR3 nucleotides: TGCAGTGCTACGCCCTTGGACAGCAATCAGCCCCAGCATTTT.

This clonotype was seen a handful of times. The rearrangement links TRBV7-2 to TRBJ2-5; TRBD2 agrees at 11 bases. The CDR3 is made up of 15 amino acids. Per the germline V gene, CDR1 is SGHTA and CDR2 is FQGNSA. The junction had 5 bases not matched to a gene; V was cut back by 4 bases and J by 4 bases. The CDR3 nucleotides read TGTGCCAGCAGCTCGCGACTAGCGGGGATAGAGACCCAGTACTTC. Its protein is CASSSRLAGIETQYF.

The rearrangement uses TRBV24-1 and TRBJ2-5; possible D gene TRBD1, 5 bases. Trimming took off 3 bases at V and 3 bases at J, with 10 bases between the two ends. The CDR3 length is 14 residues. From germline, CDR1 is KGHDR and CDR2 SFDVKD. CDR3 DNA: TGTGCCACCAGTGATAGTAGCAGGGAAGAGACCCAGTACTTC. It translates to CATSDSSREETQYF.